The next 27 T cell receptor beta chains were all read from a single sample in a study of T-cell reconstitution after alpha-beta-depleted transplantation in children. Unique molecular identifiers featured in how the TCRbeta library was prepared. In TCRdb, the PCR reads were re-called with MiXCR into one record per CDR3 protein. There are about 110,000 distinct CDR3 sequences in the sample; almost 6.5% occur only once, and roughly 24% lies in the top ten. Source: PBMCs, mostly from graft donor cells, taken 360 days after TCRalphabeta/CD19-depleted stem cell transplant. These receptors were obtained from a male patient under 10 years old who had a stem cell transplant for acute lymphoblastic leukemia, so the T cells may come from the graft donor.

This clonotype was picked up many times. This chain connects TRBV5-1 to TRBJ2-7, with 10 bases fitting TRBD1. The ends lost 3 bases at V and 2 bases at J; junction bases unmatched: 17. CDR3 length equals 19 residues. In germline, CDR1 is SGHRS, CDR2 YFSETQ. The CDR3 protein is CASSSRADRGRGVAYEQYF. CDR3 in DNA: TGCGCCAGCAGCTCCAGGGCCGACAGGGGGCGAGGTGTTGCCTACGAGCAGTACTTC.

The table lists this clonotype with many counts. V usage is TRBV7-9 and J usage is TRBJ2-1; weak D call: TRBD2 (5 bases). Germline V CDR1 and CDR2: SEHNR, FQNEAQ (reference sequence). The germline V and J ends were trimmed by 2 bases and 7 bases, with 15 bases remaining between them. The CDR3 totals 15 residues. This CDR3 reads CASSLPRLSRNEQFF. The DNA for the CDR3 is TGTGCCAGCAGCTTACCCAGACTATCCCGGAATGAGCAGTTCTTC.

This clonotype was seen at least ten times. This chain links TRBV2 with TRBJ1-2; no reliable D call. This CDR3 has 15 residues. In germline, CDR1 is SNHLY, CDR2 FYNNEI. V lost 2 bases to trimming and J lost 5 bases, with 15 bases between them. The DNA for the CDR3 is TGTGCCAGCAGTGAATGGGCGGAAGTGGATTATGGCTACACCTTC. Translation: CASSEWAEVDYGYTF.

The J gene is TRBJ2-5, the V gene TRBV4-3; 10 bases agree with TRBD2. The CDR3 consists of 15 residues. Germline V gene lookup returns CDR1 LGHNA and CDR2 YSLEER. The junction had 6 bases not matched to a gene; V was cut back by 4 bases and J by 4 bases. The CDR3 DNA reads TGCGCCAGCAGCCTGGAGCGGGAGGGCCGAGAGACCCAGTACTTC. It yields the protein CASSLEREGRETQYF.

This clonotype showed up just a few times. The chain links TRBV27 to TRBJ1-5; possible D gene TRBD1, 5 bases. The V end lost 5 bases, the J end lost 6 bases, and 14 bases lay between the germline ends. Germline loops: CDR1 MNHEY, CDR2 SMNVEV (reference sequence). The CDR3 consists of 14 residues. CDR3 residues: CASSPDTGGQPQHF. CDR3 DNA: TGTGCCAGCAGTCCGGACACTGGGGGTCAGCCCCAGCATTTT.

This clonotype was seen ten or more times. The rearrangement joins TRBV4-3 to TRBJ2-2; D call uncertain. Deletions cut 3 bases from V and 8 bases from J, with 4 bases between. CDR3 length: 11 amino acids. Germline V CDR1 and CDR2: LGHNA, YSLEER. The CDR3 loop reads CASSHQGELFF. CDR3 coding DNA: TGCGCCAGCAGCCACCAGGGGGAGCTGTTTTTT.

This chain connects TRBV27 to TRBJ1-2; D gene uncertain. V lost 3 bases and J 2 bases, leaving 7 bases between the germline ends. CDR1 is MNHEY and CDR2 is SMNVEV in the germline V gene (reference sequence). The CDR3 has 13 amino acids. CDR3 amino acids: CASSFGLNYGYTF. CDR3 sequence (DNA): TGTGCCAGCAGTTTCGGTCTGAACTATGGCTACACCTTC.

About this clonotype: A clone one base away is much larger, so this may be a read error. The chain carries TRBV12-3 or TRBV12-4 and TRBJ2-7; tentatively, D is TRBD2 (7 bases). This CDR3 has 15 residues. The CDR3: CASRLGGGGTYDQYF. CDR3 DNA: TGTGCCAGCAGGTTAGGAGGGGGGGGAACCTACGACCAGTACTTC.

The V and J genes are TRBV7-6 and TRBJ1-5; D ambiguous. Trimming took off 1 base at V and 1 base at J, with 8 bases between the two ends. CDR1 and CDR2 (germline): SGHVS, FNYEAQ. CDR3 size: 15 residues. CDR3 loop: CASSLGPRSNQPQHF. As DNA, the CDR3 is TGTGCCAGCAGCTTAGGTCCCAGGAGCAATCAGCCCCAGCATTTT.

This clonotype was seen a handful of times. The V and J genes are TRBV27 and TRBJ1-4, with D perhaps matching TRBD1 (5 bases). The CDR3 covers 14 residues. Per the germline V gene, CDR1 is MNHEY and CDR2 is SMNVEV (reference sequence). Trimming removed 6 bases at V and 4 bases at J, with 12 bases between. CDR3 sequence reads: CASRPGRHNEKLFF. The CDR3 DNA follows: TGTGCCAGCAGACCGGGACGGCATAATGAAAAACTGTTTTTT. Looking up the rest from reference TRBV27 and TRBJ1-4 gives the full variable domain: EAQVTQNPRYLITVTGKKLTVTCSQNMNHEYMSWYRQDPGLGLRQIYYSMNVEVTDKGDVPEGYKVSRKEKRNFPLILESPSPNQTSLYFCASRPGRHNEKLFFGSGTQLSVL.

The table lists this clonotype with a few counts. The chain links TRBV12-3 or TRBV12-4 to TRBJ1-3; possibly TRBD1 for D (6 bases). The CDR3 consists of 17 residues. V was shortened by 5 bases and J by 0 bases, with 17 bases between the two germline ends. The CDR3 DNA follows: TGTGCCAGCAGTCCACTGGGGGCGAGCTTCTCTGGAAACACCATATATTTT. This sequence encodes CASSPLGASFSGNTIYF.

The sample holds many counts of this clonotype. This chain links TRBV29-1 with TRBJ2-2; no definite D call. The length of the CDR3 is 14 residues. Germline CDR1 is SQVTM and CDR2 is ANQGSEA. V was clipped by 3 bases and J by 0 bases, with 8 bases between them. The CDR3 here is CSVDDTANTGELFF. For the CDR3, the DNA is TGCAGCGTTGACGACACAGCGAACACCGGGGAGCTGTTTTTT.

This clonotype was seen at least ten times. The V gene is TRBV27, the J gene TRBJ2-1, with 8 bases fitting TRBD1. With 6 bases clipped from V and 1 base from J, the junction kept 2 bases outside the gene matches. CDR3 size: 14 residues. Germline V lookup: CDR1 MNHEY, CDR2 SMNVEV (reference sequence). CDR3 amino acids: CASSGQGSYNEQFF. CDR3 nucleotides: TGTGCCAGCAGCGGACAGGGATCCTACAATGAGCAGTTCTTC.

The sample holds many counts of this clonotype. Written as DNA, the CDR3 is TGTGCCAGCAGTCCCCTCCCCGGGACTAGCGGCGAGCAGTACTTC. Translated, it gives CASSPLPGTSGEQYF. The chain couples TRBV25-1 to TRBJ2-7; 11 nucleotides align to TRBD2. V dropped 5 bases and J dropped 6; count of bases not matched to a gene: 9. The CDR3 extends over 15 amino acids. Germline values: CDR1 MGHDK, CDR2 SYGVNS.

This clonotype was observed many times. The gene calls are TRBV4-3 and TRBJ2-2; no definite D call. CDR3 length: 12 amino acids. Germline V CDR1 and CDR2: LGHNA, YSLEER. V was cut by 6 bases and J by 7 bases, with 9 bases left in between. CDR3 bases: TGCGCCAGCAGTCCCGGTGGCGGGGAGCTGTTTTTT. Translation gives CASSPGGGELFF.

The V gene is TRBV27, the J gene TRBJ1-4, with 8 nucleotides matching TRBD1. The CDR3 sequence is 15 residues long. Trimming at V came to 5 bases and at J to 8 bases, leaving 10 bases not matched to a gene. CDR1 and CDR2 from the germline V gene are MNHEY and SMNVEV (reference sequence). The CDR3 nucleotides read TGTGCCAGCAGTCCCTCTACAGGGGGAAGGGAAAAACTGTTTTTT. Its protein product is CASSPSTGGREKLFF.

This clonotype appeared a single time. The rearrangement joins TRBV6-1 to TRBJ2-7, with unresolved D. Per the germline V gene, CDR1 is MNHNS and CDR2 is SASEGT. The CDR3 covers 13 residues. The V and J ends lost 6 bases and 2 bases respectively, with 11 bases between them. CDR3 bases: TGTGCCAGCAGAACCGGGCCAGCCTACGAGCAGTACTTC. It translates to CASRTGPAYEQYF.

This clonotype came up many times. The chain couples TRBV5-1 to TRBJ2-7; D is perhaps TRBD2 (5 bases). Trimming cost V 7 bases and J 5 bases, with 16 bases left between them. CDR3 length: 13 residues. CDR1 and CDR2 from the germline V gene are SGHRS and YFSETQ. CDR3 DNA sequence: TGCGCCAGCGGCCTCCCGGGAAGAAACGAGCAGTACTTC. Its translation is CASGLPGRNEQYF. Combining the CDR3 with reference TRBV5-1 and TRBJ2-7 gives the whole variable domain KAGVTQTPRYLIKTRGQQVTLSCSPISGHRSVSWYQQTPGQGLQFLFEYFSETQRNKGNFPGRFSGRQFSNSRSEMNVSTLELGDSALYLCASGLPGRNEQYFGPGTRLTVT.

In its sample, this clonotype was seen many times. The chain combines TRBV7-2 with TRBJ2-7; 10 bases agree with TRBD2. The CDR3 runs to 15 residues. After removal of 5 bases from V and 1 base from J, the junction contained 5 bases not matched to a gene. Germline assignment: CDR1 SGHTA and CDR2 FQGNSA. The CDR3 spells CASSPRLAGSYEQYF. DNA of the CDR3: TGTGCCAGCAGCCCCCGACTAGCGGGTTCCTACGAGCAGTACTTC.

The gene calls are TRBV12-3 or TRBV12-4 and TRBJ1-2; a possible D gene is TRBD1 (6 bases). V lost 6 bases and J 4 bases, leaving 12 bases between the germline ends. The CDR3 runs 13 residues. In nucleotides, the CDR3 is TGTGCCAGCAGCTCCCCGGACAGCTATGGCTACACCTTC. It is translated as CASSSPDSYGYTF.

This clonotype was picked up a small number of times. The J gene is TRBJ2-5, the V gene TRBV5-1; tentative D call: TRBD2 (5 bases). Trimming took off 4 bases at V and 4 bases at J, with 17 bases between the two ends. CDR3 size: 15 residues. Germline V gives CDR1 SGHRS, CDR2 YFSETQ. The CDR3 region is CASSNRGAPPETQYF. The CDR3 DNA reads as TGCGCCAGCAGCAACCGGGGAGCCCCCCCAGAGACCCAGTACTTC.

This clonotype was seen ten or more times. The rearrangement links TRBV10-3 to TRBJ2-5; D unresolved. The V gene lost 3 bases and the J gene lost 7 bases, with 9 bases spanning the gap. This CDR3 is 12 amino acids long. CDR1 ENHRY and CDR2 SYGVKD come from the germline V gene. As DNA, the CDR3 is TGTGCCATCAGTGAAGAGCGCCGGACCCAGTACTTC. Encoded protein: CAISEERRTQYF.

The chain has TRBV6-1 and TRBJ1-6; D gene unclear. Trimming stripped 2 bases from V and 0 bases from J, with 11 bases between. The CDR3 sequence is 17 residues long. The germline V gene has CDR1 MNHNS and CDR2 SASEGT. The CDR3 coding sequence is TGTGCCAGCAGTGAAAAGGAGGGAAGCTCCTATAATTCACCCCTCCACTTT. It encodes CASSEKEGSSYNSPLHF.

This clonotype was detected a few times. The chain carries TRBV28 and TRBJ2-7, with 7 bases aligning to TRBD1. This CDR3 has 13 residues. Germline CDR1 and CDR2: MDHEN and SYDVKM. The V segment lost 5 bases and the J segment 5 bases; nucleotides outside the gene matches: 6. Here the CDR3 reads CASSQDRHHEQYF. The CDR3 bases are TGTGCCAGCAGTCAGGACAGGCACCACGAGCAGTACTTC.

This chain uses TRBV9 with TRBJ1-2; the D gene is possibly TRBD1 (5 bases). Germline CDR1 is SGDLS and CDR2 is YYNGEE. The CDR3 contains 14 residues. Trimming removed 4 bases from V and 0 bases from J, with 10 bases in between. In DNA form, the CDR3 reads TGTGCCAGCAGCTCAGGGAGAGCTAACTATGGCTACACCTTC. It codes for CASSSGRANYGYTF.

In this sample, this clonotype turned up many times. The V call is TRBV20-1, the J call TRBJ2-3; 12 bases match TRBD2. This CDR3 has 15 amino acids. The J segment lost 3 bases and the V segment lost 2 bases, leaving 3 bases of the junction unmatched. Germline CDR1 reads DFQATT; CDR2 reads SNEGSKA (reference sequence). This CDR3 is CSARSSGGATDTQYF. Here the CDR3 DNA reads TGCAGTGCTAGATCTAGCGGGGGGGCAACAGATACGCAGTATTTT.

To note about this clonotype: This may be a read error, as it is one base from a much larger clone. The rearrangement links TRBV28 to TRBJ2-7; a weak D match, TRBD2 (6 bases). The CDR3 has 15 residues. Trimming shortened V by 6 bases and J by 2 bases, and 17 bases separated the two germline ends. CDR1 and CDR2 from the germline V gene are MDHEN and SYDVKM. The chain's CDR3 is CASSLGLTAPYEQYF. The CDR3 DNA follows: TGTGCCAGCAGCTTGGGACTGACTGCCCCCTACGAGCAGTACTTC.